This T cell receptor beta chain was recorded in a study of tumor-infiltrating lymphocytes in primary liver carcinoma. Study-wide context: There were roughly 3.65 to 8 million productive TCRbeta reads per sample, a yield similar across tissue types.

Co-extraction of both nucleic acids (RNA and DNA) used roughly 20-34 mg of unsorted bulk tissue. Patients in the cohort were treatment-naive and living with chronic HBV infection. Note on this clonotype: Its antigen remains unidentified.

Study results and limitations: When set against blood, tumors had a significantly higher top-250-clone fraction (p = 0.039). Lesser overlap characterized tumor-adjacent and tumor-blood pairs relative to tumor region pairs.

The template, roughly 510 ng total RNA, yielded TCR beta cDNA made with a constant-region primer. TCR beta libraries came from three nested multiplex PCR rounds using slightly modified ARM-PCR. Investigators reported that the first two PCR rounds, at roughly 11 cycles each, used TRBV1-TRBV30 forward primers with a C-beta reverse primer. Using its own MiXCR run on the multiplex PCR reads, TCRdb lists one record per CDR3 protein. The table records 100,000 to 150,000 distinct CDR3 sequences, 60% to 75% of them present only once. Germline values: CDR1 LGHNA, CDR2 YNFKEQ. Trimming shortened V by 0 bases and J by 3 bases, and 15 bases separated the two germline ends. The CDR3 spans 17 residues.

This clonotype was sampled from a woman aged 60-75 years with primary liver carcinoma and hepatitis B virus infection. The chain is built from TRBV4-2 and TRBJ2-1; perhaps TRBD1 as D (5 bases). The specimen sequenced was liver tumor tissue from sampling region 3. Stated subset: tumor region T3, left-lateral pole. The CDR3 loop reads CASSQDLVVGDYNEQFF. The CDR3 DNA reads as TGTGCCAGCAGCCAAGATCTGGTTGTAGGGGACTACAATGAGCAGTTCTTC.